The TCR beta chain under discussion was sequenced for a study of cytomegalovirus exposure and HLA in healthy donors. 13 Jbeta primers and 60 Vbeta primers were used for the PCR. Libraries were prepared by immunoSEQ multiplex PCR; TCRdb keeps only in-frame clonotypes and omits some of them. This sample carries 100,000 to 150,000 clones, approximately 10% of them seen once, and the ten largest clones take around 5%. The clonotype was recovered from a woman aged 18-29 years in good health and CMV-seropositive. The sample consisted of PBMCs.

The CDR3 DNA reads TGTGCCAGCAGTGCCCGGTATGGCACTGAAGCTTTCTTT. It yields the protein CASSARYGTEAFF. The gene calls are TRBV6-1 and TRBJ1-1; D is uncertain. CDR1 and CDR2 from the germline V gene are MNHNS and SASEGT. This CDR3 is 13 amino acids long. Trimming left V 4 bases short and J 4 bases short, with 10 bases between.